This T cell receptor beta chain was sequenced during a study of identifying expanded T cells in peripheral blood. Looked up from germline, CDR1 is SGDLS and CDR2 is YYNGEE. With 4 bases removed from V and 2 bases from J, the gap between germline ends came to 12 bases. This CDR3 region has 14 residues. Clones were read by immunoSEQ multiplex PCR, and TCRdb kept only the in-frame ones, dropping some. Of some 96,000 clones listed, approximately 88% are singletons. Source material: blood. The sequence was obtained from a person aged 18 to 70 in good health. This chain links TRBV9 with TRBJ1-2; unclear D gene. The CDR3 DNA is TGTGCCAGCAGCCCCCCGACACCAAACTATGGCTACACCTTC. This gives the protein CASSPPTPNYGYTF.